This TCR beta chain was retrieved from a study of identical twins (dated by TCRdb to 2016 to 2017). Background for the entire study: To test whether fetal clonotypes persist, the study used deep sequencing on TCR alpha and beta repertoires from monozygotic twins, unrelated adults of various ages, and cord blood. Replicate twin experiments were performed at different times using different library preparation protocols to rule out contamination. Findings and caveats that apply to the study as a whole: Zero-insertion analyses could be partly confounded by invariant T cells such as MAIT and iNKT, though diverse VJ usage argued against such confounding for most clonotypes. Out-of-frame TCR alpha sharing in monozygotic twins was systematically underestimated by recombination models, whereas sharing between unrelated individuals was in agreement with the recombination models. Because the same donors could not be followed over many years, the conclusions relied on cross-sectional statistical analysis. Abundant cord blood beta clonotypes carried fewer insertions; young adult naive repertoires showed a weaker similar trend, while memory repertoires showed none. The excess sharing between twins in beta out-of-frame sequences was weaker because fewer shared sequences reduced the signal-to-noise ratio. Compared with coincidental sharing between unrelated individuals, out-of-frame TCR alpha sequences shared between twins showed an excess of sequences with low generation probability.

Library preparation was by 5' RACE. Sequencing was carried out with an Illumina HiSeq 2000. Template switching introduced a universal primer binding site; the final cDNA contained a unique molecular identifier, enabling accurate counting of TCR cDNA molecules. First-strand cDNA for TCR alpha and beta chains was synthesized from specific primers in the conserved constant-segment region. To control for contamination, each cDNA library was double barcoded with a SMART-Mk sample barcode plus Illumina barcodes. Two successive PCR steps introduced TruSeq adapter sequences along with Illumina sample barcodes. Sequencing of the TCR alpha and beta cDNA libraries was done on the Illumina HiSeq platform using custom primers. Per the source publication's procedure: MiGEC processed the raw reads to extract unique molecular identifiers, while MiXCR was used to determine the CDR3 positions. Recombination models were inferred per individual with the repgenHMM and IGoR tools using an EM algorithm. Shared clonotypes were analyzed with the tcR package in R, and sharing was normalized by the product of cloneset sizes. Out-of-frame nonproductive sequences were analyzed to study raw recombination free of thymic and clonal selection effects. Using fastp at Q25 and MiXCR, TCRdb reprocessed the public reads and kept productive beta chains. Identical CDR3 protein sequences are pooled into one entry, listed with their most common genes and DNA. The V and J calls come from TCRdb's annotation, not from the publication. The sample table holds 400,000 to 550,000 distinct CDR3 sequences, of which around 24% were seen once. Of the sample, around 3% is held by the ten largest clones.

A remark on this clonotype: Its cognate antigen has yet to be identified. Base qualities are not at hand, and no much larger clone is one base apart.

Only healthy Caucasian donors were included. Three pairs of female monozygotic twins, all aged about 18 to 30 years, made up the twin cohort. Positive isolation kits from Invitrogen were used to isolate the CD4+ and CD8+ T cell populations. The sample also formed part of further work on T cells expressing NK-cell markers. The other study reports the following: In sorted CD3+CD56+NKG2C+, CD3+CD56+NKG2C- and CD3+CD56-NKG2C+ T-cell subsets from about 8 donors, TCR beta-chain repertoires were profiled. Among the eight sequenced donors, seven were HCMV-seropositive and one was HCMV-seronegative. In several experiments an anti-gammadeltaTCR antibody was added to restrict sorting to alphabetaTCR-expressing T cells. For about 6 donors, the dominant CD3+CD56+NKG2C+ clonotypes were among the top 10 CD8+ clonotypes and accounted for about 1.0-8% of CD8+ T cells. Those dominant clonotypes were again the most abundant among CD3+CD56-NKG2C+ cells in a few donors, at roughly 28.3-60.1%. Whether the expanded NKG2C-expressing T cell clones were specific for HCMV antigens was left unclear. Randomly selected healthy volunteers, three men and five women, were used as the eight sequenced donors. HCMV-specific IgG was detected in serum with a commercial ELISA kit to determine HCMV serostatus. Reads were demultiplexed and grouped by UMI with MIGEC, and clonotypes were assembled and quantified with MiTCR. Only TCR cDNA sequences supported by at least two reads were kept to exclude erroneous sequences. The tcR package was used for downstream repertoire analysis, with clonotypes matched between fractions based on CDR3 nucleotide sequence plus V segment. VDJmatch was used to annotate antigen specificity against VDJdb, with one amino acid substitution in CDR3 allowed.

The sequence derives from a woman under 30 in good health. Source material: CD4+ T cells sorted from blood.

For the CDR3, the sequence is CASSIGGQGSEKLFF. The DNA sequence follows: TGTGCCAGTAGTATCGGGGGACAGGGGAGTGAAAAACTGTTTTTT. The chain was built from TRBV19 and TRBJ1-4, and 10 junction bases match TRBD1. The germline V gene (reference sequence) specifies LNHDA as CDR1 and SQIVND as CDR2. At the junction V is shortened by 3 bases and J by 7 bases; bases outside the gene matches: 5. Its CDR3 holds 15 amino acids, cysteine through phenylalanine. The read is trimmed to its CDR3 DNA, 45 bases read in frame from base 1.